The present TCR beta chain was sequenced within a study of OX40 agonist ivuxolimab in advanced cancers. Study-wide findings and caveats: Clones of CD4+ and CD8+ blood T cells grew by week 6 at doses of 0.1 to 3.0 mg/kg.

The germline V gene encodes CDR1 MNHEY and CDR2 SVGAGI. V gave up 2 bases and J gave up 6 bases; unmatched junction bases: 2. The CDR3 has 13 amino acids. Comments on this clone: What it recognizes is unknown.

Clones were sequenced by immunoSEQ multiplex PCR, and TCRdb holds only the in-frame ones, with some missing. The profile shows around 19,000 clones, 83% of them singletons. The receptor was isolated from an adult with an advanced solid tumor such as melanoma, head and neck, liver or kidney cancer. The input for sequencing was CD4+ or CD8+ T cells sorted from blood, taken in a trial of the OX40 agonist ivuxolimab. The gene calls are TRBV6-5 and TRBJ2-7; 9 nucleotides match TRBD1. The CDR3 DNA reads as TGTGCCAGCAGTTACACAGGGGGCGGCGAGCAGTACTTC. Amino acid sequence: CASSYTGGGEQYF.